The TCR beta chain described here comes from a study of cytomegalovirus exposure and HLA in healthy donors. Use of 60 Vbeta and 13 Jbeta primers characterized the PCR. Measured with immunoSEQ multiplex PCR; TCRdb has only the in-frame clones, and not every one. The profile shows 90,000 or so clones, roughly four fifths of them singletons. V gave up 1 base and J gave up 6 bases, with 5 bases separating them. CDR1 SGHDT and CDR2 YYEEEE come from the germline V gene. The CDR3 consists of 11 residues. Input material: PBMCs. The receptor comes from a man aged 25 to 45 in good health and CMV-seropositive. The rearrangement links TRBV5-6 to TRBJ2-7; D ambiguous. Here the CDR3 DNA reads TGTGCCAGCAGCTTGCCCGGCGAGCAGTACTTC. This gives the protein CASSLPGEQYF.